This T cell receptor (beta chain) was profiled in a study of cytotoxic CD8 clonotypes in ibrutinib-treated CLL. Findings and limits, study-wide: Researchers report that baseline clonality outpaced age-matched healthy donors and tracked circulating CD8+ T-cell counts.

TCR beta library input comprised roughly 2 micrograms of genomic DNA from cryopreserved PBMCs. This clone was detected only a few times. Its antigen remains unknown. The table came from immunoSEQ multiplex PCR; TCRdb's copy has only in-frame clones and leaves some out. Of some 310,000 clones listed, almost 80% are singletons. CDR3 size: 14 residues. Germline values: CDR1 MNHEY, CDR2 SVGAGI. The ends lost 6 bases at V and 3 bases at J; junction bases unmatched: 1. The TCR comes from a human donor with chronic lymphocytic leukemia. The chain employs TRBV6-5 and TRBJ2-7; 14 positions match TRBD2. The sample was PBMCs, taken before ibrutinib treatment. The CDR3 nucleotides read TGTGCCAGCAGGGGACTAGCGGGGGACTACGAGCAGTACTTC. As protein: CASRGLAGDYEQYF.